The clone carrying this T cell receptor beta chain was seen repeatedly, ten times or more. Its antigen is unidentified. The sample comes from a study of blood T cells in healthy people across ages. Peripheral blood was drawn, roughly 10 milliliters per donor. After removal of 4 bases from V and 6 bases from J, the junction contained 3 bases not matched to a gene. This CDR3 spans 13 amino acids. The germline CDR1 and CDR2 sequences are SGHRS and YFSETQ. The authors ran a second PCR of 7 to 11 cycles using a sample-barcoded 5' primer and a J-beta primer mix. TCRdb ran MiXCR on the 5' RACE reads and lists one entry per CDR3 protein. The repertoire consists of about 1.1 million distinct CDR3 sequences, with around two fifths occurring once and the leading ten covering around 13%. Study-level results: Naive and antigen-experienced cells could not be conclusively compared, given unsorted PBMCs. Higher diversity, along with more naive CD4+ cells, distinguished long-lived donors from aged donors. Expanded clonotype shifts may have been confounded, as the donors had an unknown CMV status.

Sequenced input: blood. The V and J genes are TRBV5-1 and TRBJ1-1, with 10 bases that match TRBD1. The receptor was derived from a man aged 18 to 35 in good health. The CDR3 is CASSPGTGAEAFF. The CDR3 region has the DNA TGCGCCAGCAGCCCAGGGACAGGGGCTGAAGCTTTCTTT.